This T cell receptor (beta chain) was found in a study of T cell repertoires in cytomegalovirus infection. Study summary: Signatures in public TCR beta sequences pointed to both CMV infection and matching HLA type.

The V and J ends lost 1 base and 2 bases, in that order; junction bases with no gene match: 5. The CDR3 is made up of 16 amino acids. Per the germline V gene, CDR1 is DFQATT and CDR2 is SNEGSKA (reference sequence). A single record per CDR3 protein comes from TCRdb applying MiXCR to the reads. Here the sample spans some 390,000 distinct CDR3 sequences, around a sixth being singletons. This clonotype was counted a few times. The clonotype originates from a human donor in good health (CMV status not recorded). Some clones in this sample may be carry-over from other donors' samples. The sample taken for sequencing was PBMCs. This sequence joins TRBV20-1 and TRBJ2-1; 10 positions match TRBD2. DNA of the CDR3: TGCAGTGCTAGAGGGTCTAGCGGGAGCCCCTACAATGAGCAGTTCTTC. Protein sequence: CSARGSSGSPYNEQFF.